The T cell receptor (beta chain) under discussion was sequenced for a study of blood T cell repertoires in COVID-19. Germline CDR1 reads MDHEN; CDR2 reads SYDVKM. CDR3 length: 14 residues. After removal of 5 bases from V and 8 bases from J, the junction contained 8 bases not matched to a gene. Assay used: immunoSEQ multiplex PCR; TCRdb lists only in-frame clones, some missing. The repertoire holds some 400,000 clones, with roughly 86% as singletons. Material for sequencing was peripheral blood. This TCR was recovered from a human donor in a cohort sampled during active COVID-19. This sequence joins TRBV28 and TRBJ1-4; TRBD1 matches at 7 bases. The CDR3 coding sequence is TGTGCCAGCAGTCCAGGGGGGCTTGGGGAAAAACTGTTTTTT. Translated: CASSPGGLGEKLFF.